Shown below are 9 T cell receptor beta chains from a single sample sequenced in a study of Graves' ophthalmopathy and Graves' hyperthyroidism. The sequenced template was RNA, covering the TCR beta CDR3 region. The workflow started with a first-round RT-PCR run with HTBI primers and then moved on to a second-round multiplex PCR. In TCRdb, the multiplex PCR reads were re-called with MiXCR into one record per CDR3 protein. The sample has 1 million to 1.3 million distinct CDR3 sequences; roughly 35% are singletons. Sequencing used peripheral blood or thyroid tissue (not recorded which). These receptors were taken from an adult man with Graves' hyperthyroidism.

The table lists this clonotype with many counts. The genes are TRBV6-5 and TRBJ2-5; D not resolved. Trimming shortened V by 6 bases and J by 5 bases, and 16 bases separated the two germline ends. The germline V gene encodes CDR1 MNHEY and CDR2 SVGAGI. The CDR3 is 14 residues long. CDR3 in amino acids: CASSPPAGRETQYF. DNA of the CDR3: TGTGCCAGCAGCCCCCCGGCAGGAAGGGAGACCCAGTACTTC.

The sample holds a few counts of this clonotype. The V and J genes are TRBV11-1 and TRBJ2-7, with 9 bases fitting TRBD1. CDR3 length equals 15 residues. The germline CDR1 and CDR2 sequences are SGHAT and FQDESV (reference sequence). Trimming at V came to 3 bases and at J to 6 bases, leaving 9 bases not matched to a gene. The CDR3 sequence is CASSFDRGSVGEQYF. The CDR3 DNA reads TGTGCCAGCAGCTTCGACAGGGGGAGTGTTGGCGAGCAGTACTTC.

As DNA, the CDR3 is TGTGCCAGTAGTATAGCGGGCTACAGGGGCGCGAACACCATATATTTT. Its translation: CASSIAGYRGANTIYF. J is TRBJ1-3 and V is TRBV19; 7 nucleotides match TRBD1. The germline CDR1 and CDR2 sequences are LNHDA and SQIVND (reference sequence). The J segment lost 7 bases and the V segment lost 1 base, leaving 10 bases of the junction unmatched. CDR3 size: 16 residues.

The sample holds many counts of this clonotype. The V call is TRBV7-8, the J call TRBJ2-7; 9 bases are a match to TRBD1. The CDR3 consists of 14 residues. J lost 4 bases, V lost 2 bases, and 3 bases had no gene match. Germline assignment: CDR1 SGHVS and CDR2 FQNEAQ. The CDR3 DNA follows: TGTGCCAGCAGCTTAAGACAGGGGGAGTACGAGCAGTACTTC. This translates into CASSLRQGEYEQYF. Based on the CDR3 plus reference TRBV7-8 and TRBJ2-7, the full variable domain is GAGVSQSPRYKVAKRGQDVALRCDPISGHVSLFWYQQALGQGPEFLTYFQNEAQLDKSGLPSDRFFAERPEGSVSTLKIQRTQQEDSAVYLCASSLRQGEYEQYFGPGTRLTVT.

The V gene is TRBV5-5, the J gene TRBJ1-3; D unclear. Trimming took off 1 base at V and 4 bases at J, with 12 bases between the two ends. Germline V lookup: CDR1 SGHKS, CDR2 YYEKEE (reference sequence). This CDR3 has 15 amino acids. CDR3 nucleotide sequence: TGTGCCAGCAGCTTGTCGGACGCGGGGGGAAACACCATATATTTT. It translates to CASSLSDAGGNTIYF.

This clonotype appeared a few times. This CDR3 is CASSPRIKTRDYEQYF. The DNA of the CDR3 is TGCGCCAGCAGCCCCCGGATCAAGACCCGAGATTACGAGCAGTACTTC. This sequence joins TRBV5-1 and TRBJ2-7; D call uncertain. The CDR3 is made up of 16 amino acids. V was clipped by 4 bases and J by 4 bases, with 21 bases between them. Germline-derived CDR1 and CDR2 are SGHRS and YFSETQ.

V and J are TRBV30 and TRBJ1-2, with TRBD1 as a possible D gene (6 bases). The CDR3 totals 12 residues. Trimming took 7 bases from V and 2 from J, leaving 11 bases between them. In germline, CDR1 is GTSNPN, CDR2 SVGIG (reference sequence). CDR3: CAFGQTNYGYTF. CDR3 DNA sequence: TGTGCCTTCGGACAGACAAACTATGGCTACACCTTC.

The chain recombines TRBV29-1 with TRBJ1-2; 9 nucleotides agree with TRBD1. Germline V lookup: CDR1 SQVTM, CDR2 ANQGSEA. CDR3 size: 12 residues. The CDR3, as DNA: TGCAGGGGACAGGGAGGGAACTATGGCTACACCTTC. It translates to CRGQGGNYGYTF.

This clonotype has ten or more counts. The chain links TRBV20-1 to TRBJ2-5; TRBD2 matches at 8 bases. CDR3 size: 13 residues. Per germline, CDR1 DFQATT and CDR2 SNEGSKA (reference sequence). V was pared by 0 bases and J by 4 bases, with 1 base of the junction left unmatched. CDR3 sequence reads: CSARDLAGETQYF. DNA of the CDR3: TGCAGTGCTAGAGACCTAGCGGGAGAGACCCAGTACTTC.